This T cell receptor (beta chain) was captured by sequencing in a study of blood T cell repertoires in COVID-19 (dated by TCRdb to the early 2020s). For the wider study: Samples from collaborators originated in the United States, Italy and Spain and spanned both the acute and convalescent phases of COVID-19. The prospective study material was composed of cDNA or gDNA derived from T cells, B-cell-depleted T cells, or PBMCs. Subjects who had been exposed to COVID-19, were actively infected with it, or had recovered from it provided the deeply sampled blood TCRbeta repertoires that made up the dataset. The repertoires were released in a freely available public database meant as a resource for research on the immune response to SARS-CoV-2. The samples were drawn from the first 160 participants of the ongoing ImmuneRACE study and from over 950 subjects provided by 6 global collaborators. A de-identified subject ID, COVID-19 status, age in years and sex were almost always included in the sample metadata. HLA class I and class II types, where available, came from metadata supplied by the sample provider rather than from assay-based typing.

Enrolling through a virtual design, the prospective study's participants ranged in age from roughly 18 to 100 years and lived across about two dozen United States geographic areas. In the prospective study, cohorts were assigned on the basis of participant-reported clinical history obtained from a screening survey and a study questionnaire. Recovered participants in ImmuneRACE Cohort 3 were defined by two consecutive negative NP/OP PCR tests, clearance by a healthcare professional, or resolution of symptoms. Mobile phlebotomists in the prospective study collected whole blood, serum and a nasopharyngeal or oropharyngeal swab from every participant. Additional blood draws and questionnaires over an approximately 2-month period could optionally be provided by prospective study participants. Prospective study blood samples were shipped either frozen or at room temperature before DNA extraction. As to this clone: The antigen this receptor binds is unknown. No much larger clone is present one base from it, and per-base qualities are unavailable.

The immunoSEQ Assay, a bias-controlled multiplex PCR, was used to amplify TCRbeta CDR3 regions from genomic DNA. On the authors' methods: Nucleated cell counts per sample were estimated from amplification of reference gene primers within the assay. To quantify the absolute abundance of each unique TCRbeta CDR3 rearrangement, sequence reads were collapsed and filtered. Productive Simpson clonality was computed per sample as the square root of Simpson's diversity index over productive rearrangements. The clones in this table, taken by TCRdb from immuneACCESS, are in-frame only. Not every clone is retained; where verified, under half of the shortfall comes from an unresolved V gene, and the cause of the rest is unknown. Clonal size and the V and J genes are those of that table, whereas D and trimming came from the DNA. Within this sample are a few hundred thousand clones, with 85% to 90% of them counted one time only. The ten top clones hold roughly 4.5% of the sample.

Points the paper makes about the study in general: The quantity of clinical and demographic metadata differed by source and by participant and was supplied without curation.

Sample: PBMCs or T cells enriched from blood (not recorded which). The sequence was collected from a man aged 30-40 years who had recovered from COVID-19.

DNA sequence: TGTGCCACTTCGGACAGTACAAGCTCTGGAAACACCATATATTTT. This translates into CATSDSTSSGNTIYF. The V and J segments used are TRBV19 and TRBJ1-3; the D region possibly corresponds to TRBD1 (6 bases align). CDR1 LNHDA and CDR2 SQIVND are derived from the germline V gene (reference sequence). The CDR3 covers 15 residues, taking in both the cysteine and the phenylalanine. The CDR3 DNA has 45 bases and is translated from base 1. Trimming takes 10 bases from V and 0 bases from J, and the germline ends sit 16 bases apart.